Presented here are 19 T cell receptor beta chains from one specimen sequenced in a study of cytomegalovirus exposure and HLA in healthy donors. PCR employed 60 Vbeta and 13 Jbeta primers. The repertoire was sequenced with immunoSEQ multiplex PCR; TCRdb's copy has only in-frame clones and lacks some. The repertoire holds around 120,000 clones, with around 76% as singletons. The material sequenced was PBMCs. These receptors came from a man aged 60 to 75 in good health and CMV-seropositive.

The chain employs TRBV9 and TRBJ2-7, with 8 nucleotides matching TRBD1. Looked up from germline, CDR1 is SGDLS and CDR2 is YYNGEE. V lost 2 bases, J lost 0 bases, and 4 bases stayed unmatched. The CDR3 length is 15 residues. The CDR3: CASSVGQGLSYEQYF. Here the CDR3 DNA reads TGTGCCAGCAGCGTTGGACAGGGTCTCTCCTACGAGCAGTACTTC. Supplemented by reference TRBV9 and TRBJ2-7, the full variable domain reads DSGVTQTPKHLITATGQRVTLRCSPRSGDLSVYWYQQSLDQGLQFLIQYYNGEERAKGNILERFSAQQFPDLHSELNLSSLELGDSALYFCASSVGQGLSYEQYFGPGTRLTVT.

This clone was seen a handful of times. This chain uses TRBV18 with TRBJ1-1; a possible D gene is TRBD1 (5 bases). V lost 1 base to trimming and J lost 6 bases, with 9 bases between them. Germline V lookup: CDR1 KGHSH, CDR2 LQKENI. This CDR3 spans 13 amino acids. The CDR3, as DNA: TGTGCCAGCTCACCACGTGGGGCCGCTGAAGCTTTCTTT. Protein product: CASSPRGAAEAFF.

The chain links TRBV11-2 to TRBJ2-1; D unresolved. V was clipped by 4 bases and J by 7 bases, with 11 bases between them. This CDR3 has 13 amino acids. Germline CDR1 SGHAT, CDR2 FQNNGV. CDR3 DNA: TGTGCCAGCAGCTCCCCCCCTAGGAATGAGCAGTTCTTC. It encodes CASSSPPRNEQFF. Looking up the rest from reference TRBV11-2 and TRBJ2-1 gives the full variable domain: EAGVAQSPRYKIIEKRQSVAFWCNPISGHATLYWYQQILGQGPKLLIQFQNNGVVDDSQLPKDRFSAERLKGVDSTLKIQPAKLEDSAVYLCASSSPPRNEQFFGPGTRLTVL.

This clone showed up just a few times. V is TRBV5-1 and J is TRBJ1-1; 9 nucleotides agree with TRBD1. Germline assignment: CDR1 SGHRS and CDR2 YFSETQ. V shed 2 bases, J shed 4 bases, and the junction held 9 bases outside the gene matches. The CDR3 contains 16 residues. The CDR3 sequence is CASSFGQGKAVTEAFF. CDR3 DNA: TGCGCCAGCAGCTTCGGACAGGGGAAGGCCGTCACTGAAGCTTTCTTT.

The CDR3: CASRWGRVGSGLTYEQYF. The CDR3 bases are TGCGCCAGCAGATGGGGCAGGGTAGGTAGCGGCCTTACCTACGAGCAGTACTTC. This sequence joins TRBV10-2 and TRBJ2-7; weak D call: TRBD2 (6 bases). The CDR3 totals 18 residues. Germline V gives CDR1 WSHSY, CDR2 SAAADI. The V and J ends lost 6 bases and 2 bases respectively, with 26 bases between them.

In this sample, this clone turned up a few times. The J gene is TRBJ2-3, the V gene TRBV5-1; D gene ambiguous. Germline values: CDR1 SGHRS, CDR2 YFSETQ. V shed 2 bases and J shed 5 bases, with 18 bases lying between them. CDR3 length: 16 amino acids. The CDR3 nucleotides read TGCGCCAGCAGCTTCCAGGCAGACAAATCCCAAGATACGCAGTATTTT. It encodes CASSFQADKSQDTQYF.

The gene calls are TRBV11-1 and TRBJ1-1; D is ambiguous. Trimming left V 1 base short and J 1 base short, with 13 bases between. Looked up from germline, CDR1 is SGHAT and CDR2 is FQDESV (reference sequence). The CDR3 has 16 amino acids. The CDR3 loop is CASSLVGGVRNTEAFF. DNA for the CDR3: TGTGCCAGCAGCTTAGTAGGCGGGGTGAGGAACACTGAAGCTTTCTTT.

This clone occurred a few times. In DNA form, the CDR3 reads TGTGCCAGCAAGAGGAGTCTCTCCTACGAGCAGTACTTC. Protein product: CASKRSLSYEQYF. The rearrangement joins TRBV2 to TRBJ2-7; D is undetermined. The CDR3 is 13 residues long. The germline V gene encodes CDR1 SNHLY and CDR2 FYNNEI. V lost 7 bases, J lost 0 bases, and 10 bases lay in between.

The chain carries TRBV2 and TRBJ1-1; TRBD1 matches at 8 bases. V dropped 6 bases and J dropped 4; count of bases not matched to a gene: 4. The CDR3 loop spans 13 amino acids. Germline V CDR1 and CDR2: SNHLY, FYNNEI. CDR3 in DNA: TGTGCCAGCAGAGTGGACAGGGCCACTGAAGCTTTCTTT. Translating it yields CASRVDRATEAFF.

The CDR3 DNA sequence: TGCAGCGCTGCGACAGGGGCGCGTAATTCACCCCTCCACTTT. Protein product: CSAATGARNSPLHF. The chain recombines TRBV29-1 with TRBJ1-6, with TRBD1 identical over 8 bases. The trim removed 7 bases at V and 6 bases at J, leaving 8 bases unmatched. Germline V lookup: CDR1 SQVTM, CDR2 ANQGSEA. CDR3 length equals 14 residues.

This clone has only one observation. The chain carries TRBV28 and TRBJ2-4; D uncertain. Germline assignment: CDR1 MDHEN and CDR2 SYDVKM. CDR3 length: 14 amino acids. Trimming left V 4 bases short and J 3 bases short, with 10 bases between. Here the CDR3 DNA reads TGTGCCAGCAGTTCCGACAATCTCAAAAACATTCAGTACTTC. Residues: CASSSDNLKNIQYF. Complete variable domain (other parts from reference TRBV28 and TRBJ2-4): DVKVTQSSRYLVKRTGEKVFLECVQDMDHENMFWYRQDPGLGLRLIYFSYDVKMKEKGDIPEGYSVSREKKERFSLILESASTNQTSMYLCASSSDNLKNIQYFGAGTRLSVL.

This chain connects TRBV6-1 to TRBJ2-3; 13 bases line up with TRBD2. Germline-derived CDR1 and CDR2 are MNHNS and SASEGT. The CDR3 covers 15 residues. With 6 bases clipped from V and 14 bases from J, the junction kept 14 bases outside the gene matches. The CDR3 is CASSGWGLAGPRLYF. CDR3 nucleotides: TGTGCCAGCAGCGGATGGGGACTAGCGGGGCCGAGGCTGTATTTT.

The chain links TRBV5-1 to TRBJ2-2; a weak D match, TRBD2 (5 bases). Looked up from germline, CDR1 is SGHRS and CDR2 is YFSETQ. CDR3 size: 15 residues. V lost 6 bases and J 1 base, leaving 13 bases between the germline ends. CDR3 in amino acids: CASILGGGNTGELFF. The CDR3 nucleotides are TGCGCCAGCATCCTTGGTGGAGGGAACACCGGGGAGCTGTTTTTT.

The V and J genes are TRBV9 and TRBJ1-2, with a possible D match to TRBD1 (6 bases). The CDR3 sequence is 14 residues long. The V gene's germline CDR1 is SGDLS and CDR2 YYNGEE. Trimming pared 6 bases from V and 8 bases from J, leaving 20 bases between. CDR3 bases: TGTGCCAGCACTTCTCCAGCGGGGGCAGGCGGCTACACCTTC. Translation gives CASTSPAGAGGYTF.

The rearrangement joins TRBV2 to TRBJ2-7; 10 bases are shared with TRBD1. This CDR3 region has 14 residues. The V gene end was trimmed by 6 bases and the J gene end by 3 bases; junction bases not matched to a gene: 5. Germline loops: CDR1 SNHLY, CDR2 FYNNEI. CDR3 sequence reads: CASRLDRGDYEQYF. CDR3 bases: TGTGCCAGCAGGCTGGACAGGGGGGACTACGAGCAGTACTTC.

The V gene is TRBV5-4, the J gene TRBJ1-2; D is possibly TRBD1 (5 bases). Germline V gives CDR1 SGHNT, CDR2 YYREEE (reference sequence). This CDR3 is 14 amino acids long. Trimming stripped 1 base from V and 4 bases from J, with 11 bases between. The CDR3 sequence: CASSLLSQGYGYTF. The CDR3 DNA reads as TGTGCCAGCAGCTTGTTGAGTCAGGGCTATGGCTACACCTTC.

The chain is built from TRBV18 and TRBJ1-2; 8 nucleotides match TRBD1. J lost 6 bases, V lost 3 bases, and 6 bases had no gene match. This CDR3 region has 14 residues. Germline CDR1 reads KGHSH; CDR2 reads LQKENI. CDR3 sequence reads: CASSPSRDRNGYTF. CDR3 coding DNA: TGTGCCAGCTCACCCTCGCGGGACAGGAATGGCTACACCTTC.

V usage is TRBV7-7 and J usage is TRBJ2-7, with D possibly matching TRBD1 (7 bases). This CDR3 is 15 amino acids long. From germline, CDR1 is SSHAT and CDR2 FNYEAQ (reference sequence). Trimming took 5 bases from V and 0 from J, leaving 14 bases between them. The CDR3 protein is CASSLGGTASYEQYF. The CDR3 DNA follows: TGTGCCAGCAGCCTTGGCGGGACAGCCTCCTACGAGCAGTACTTC.

The rearrangement joins TRBV2 to TRBJ1-4; the D gene is possibly TRBD1 (6 bases). Germline V gene data show CDR1 as SNHLY and CDR2 as FYNNEI. V shed 5 bases and J shed 8 bases, with 9 bases lying between them. The CDR3 spans 12 residues. In nucleotides, the CDR3 is TGTGCCAGCAGTCAAGACAGGGAAAAACTGTTTTTT. It yields the protein CASSQDREKLFF.